This TCR beta chain came from a study of blood T cell repertoires in COVID-19. Produced via immunoSEQ multiplex PCR; TCRdb's table is partial and in-frame only. Found here are about 270,000 clones, more than 70% of them singletons; the top ten hold over 2%. V shed 1 base and J shed 6 bases, with 7 bases lying between them. The CDR3 totals 14 residues. CDR1 and CDR2 (germline): SEHNR, FQNEAQ (reference sequence). Sequenced sample: PBMCs or T cells enriched from blood (not recorded which). The TCR originated in a woman aged 55-69 years in a cohort exposed to, infected with or recovered from COVID-19 (not recorded which). The V gene is TRBV7-9, the J gene TRBJ1-6; possible D gene TRBD1, 6 bases. For the CDR3, the DNA is TGTGCCAGCAGCTTAGAGGACAGTAATTCACCCCTCCACTTT. Its protein is CASSLEDSNSPLHF.